A selection of T cell receptor beta chains follows, all from one sample in a study of blood T cells in healthy people across ages. TCRdb re-called the 5' RACE reads through MiXCR, storing one row per CDR3 protein. The data show over a million distinct CDR3 sequences, 40% to 45% seen once. Sequences were obtained from blood. The receptor source for this set is a woman aged 55-70 years in good health. CDR3s include the opening cysteine and the closing phenylalanine or tryptophan. Fields, in order: CDR3 DNA, CDR3 protein, V gene, J gene, clone size, D gene. The D gene is left open where the match is weak. Size is omitted from some rows. Given values are once, few, many or a class for expanded clones.

CDR3nt: TGCGCCAGCGGCCGGGACAGGGGTGAGACCCAGTACTTC
CDR3aa: CASGRDRGETQYF
v_gene: TRBV10-2
j_gene: TRBJ2-5
abundance: few
d_gene: TRBD1

CDR3nt: TGTGCCAGCAGCCAGGGCCTTACTAGCGGGAACAATGAGCAGTTCTTC
CDR3aa: CASSQGLTSGNNEQFF
v_gene: TRBV4-2
j_gene: TRBJ2-1
abundance: .
d_gene: TRBD2

CDR3nt: TGTGCCAGCAGCTTAGGATGGACAGGTAACACTGAGCAGTTCTTC
CDR3aa: CASSLGWTGNTEQFF
v_gene: TRBV11-2
j_gene: TRBJ2-1
abundance: .
d_gene: TRBD1

CDR3nt: TGTGCCAGCACTTTACGGACAGGGGGTGGCTACACCTTC
CDR3aa: CASTLRTGGGYTF
v_gene: TRBV12-3/TRBV12-4
j_gene: TRBJ1-2
abundance: .
d_gene: TRBD1

CDR3nt: TGTGCCAGCAGCCCCGGGACTAGTCGCTATGAGCAGTTCTTC
CDR3aa: CASSPGTSRYEQFF
v_gene: TRBV7-3
j_gene: TRBJ2-1
abundance: .
d_gene: TRBD2

CDR3nt: TGTGCCAGCAGTTGGGACAGGGCTGATCAGCCCCAGCATTTT
CDR3aa: CASSWDRADQPQHF
v_gene: TRBV6-5
j_gene: TRBJ1-5
abundance: .
d_gene: TRBD1

CDR3nt: TGTGCCAGCAGCCGAGAGACGGGACTAGCCCTCCCGGGGACCCAGTACTTC
CDR3aa: CASSRETGLALPGTQYF
v_gene: TRBV11-2
j_gene: TRBJ2-5
abundance: once
d_gene: TRBD2

CDR3nt: TGCAGTGCGTTACTAGCGGGAGGGCCCGGAGATACGCAGTATTTT
CDR3aa: CSALLAGGPGDTQYF
v_gene: TRBV20-1
j_gene: TRBJ2-3
abundance: .
d_gene: TRBD2

CDR3nt: TGCAGCGTTAGAGAGGGTGCAGATACGCAGTATTTT
CDR3aa: CSVREGADTQYF
v_gene: TRBV29-1
j_gene: TRBJ2-3
abundance: .
d_gene: .

CDR3nt: TGTGCCAGCAGTGAAGCCAGAATCCCCGAAATCGATGAGCAGTTCTTC
CDR3aa: CASSEARIPEIDEQFF
v_gene: TRBV6-1
j_gene: TRBJ2-1
abundance: few
d_gene: .

CDR3nt: TGTGCCAGCAGCGGACGGGACTCCTCCTACGAGCAGTACTTC
CDR3aa: CASSGRDSSYEQYF
v_gene: TRBV9
j_gene: TRBJ2-7
abundance: .
d_gene: .